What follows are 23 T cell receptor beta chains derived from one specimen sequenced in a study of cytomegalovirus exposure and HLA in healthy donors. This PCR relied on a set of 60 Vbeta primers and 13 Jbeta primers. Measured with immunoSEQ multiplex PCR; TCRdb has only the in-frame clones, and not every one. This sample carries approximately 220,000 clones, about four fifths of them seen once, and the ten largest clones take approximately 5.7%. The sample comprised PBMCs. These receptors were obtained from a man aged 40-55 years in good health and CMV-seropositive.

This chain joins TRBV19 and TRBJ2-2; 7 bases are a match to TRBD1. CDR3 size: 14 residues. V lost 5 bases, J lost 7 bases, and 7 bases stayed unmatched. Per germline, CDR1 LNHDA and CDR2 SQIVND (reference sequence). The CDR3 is CASSSGTVGGELFF. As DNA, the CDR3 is TGTGCCAGTAGTTCCGGGACAGTCGGCGGGGAGCTGTTTTTT.

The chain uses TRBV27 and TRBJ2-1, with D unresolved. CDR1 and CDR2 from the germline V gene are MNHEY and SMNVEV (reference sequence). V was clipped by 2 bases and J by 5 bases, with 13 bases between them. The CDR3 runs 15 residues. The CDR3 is CASSLRGPANNEQFF. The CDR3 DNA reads TGTGCCAGCAGTTTACGAGGTCCGGCCAACAATGAGCAGTTCTTC.

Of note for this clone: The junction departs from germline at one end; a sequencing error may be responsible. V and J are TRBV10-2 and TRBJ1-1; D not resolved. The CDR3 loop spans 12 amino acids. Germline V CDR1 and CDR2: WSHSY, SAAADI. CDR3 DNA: TGCGCCAGCAGTGAGTCTTTCACTGAAGCTCTCTTT. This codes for CASSESFTEALF.

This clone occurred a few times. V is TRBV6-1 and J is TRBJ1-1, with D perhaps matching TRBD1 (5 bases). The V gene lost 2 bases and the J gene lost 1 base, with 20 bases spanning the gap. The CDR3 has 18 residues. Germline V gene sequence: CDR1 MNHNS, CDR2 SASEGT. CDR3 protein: CASSESRPGSWKNTEAFF. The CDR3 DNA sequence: TGTGCCAGCAGTGAATCGAGACCAGGGTCCTGGAAGAACACTGAAGCTTTCTTT.

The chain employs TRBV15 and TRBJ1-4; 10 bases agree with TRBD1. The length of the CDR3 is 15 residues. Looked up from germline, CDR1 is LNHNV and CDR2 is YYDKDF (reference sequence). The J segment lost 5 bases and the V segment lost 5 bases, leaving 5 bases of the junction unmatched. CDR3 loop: CATSPGGQGNEKLFF. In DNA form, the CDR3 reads TGTGCCACCAGCCCAGGGGGACAGGGGAATGAAAAACTGTTTTTT.

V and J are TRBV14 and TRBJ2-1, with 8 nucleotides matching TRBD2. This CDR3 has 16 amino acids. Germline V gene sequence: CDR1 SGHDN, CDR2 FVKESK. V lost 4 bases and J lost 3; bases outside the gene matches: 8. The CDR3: CASSRVAGSLYNEQFF. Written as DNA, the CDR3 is TGTGCCAGCAGCCGGGTAGCGGGGTCGCTCTACAATGAGCAGTTCTTC.

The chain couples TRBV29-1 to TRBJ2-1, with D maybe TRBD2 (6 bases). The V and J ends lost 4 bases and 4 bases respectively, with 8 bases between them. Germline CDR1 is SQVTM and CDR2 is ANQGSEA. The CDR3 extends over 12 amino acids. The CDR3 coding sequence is TGCAGCGTTGCGAGCGGGTACAATGAGCAGTTCTTC. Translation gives CSVASGYNEQFF.

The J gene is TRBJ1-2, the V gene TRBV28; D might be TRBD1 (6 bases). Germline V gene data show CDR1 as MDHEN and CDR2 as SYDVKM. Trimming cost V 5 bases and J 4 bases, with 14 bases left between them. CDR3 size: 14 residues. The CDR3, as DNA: TGTGCCAGCAGTCAGGGACATCTTTTCTATGGCTACACCTTC. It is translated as CASSQGHLFYGYTF.

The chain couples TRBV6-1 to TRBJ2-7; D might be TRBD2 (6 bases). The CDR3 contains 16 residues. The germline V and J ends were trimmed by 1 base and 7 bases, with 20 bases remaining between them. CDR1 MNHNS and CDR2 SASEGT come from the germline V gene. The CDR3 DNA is TGTGCCAGCAGTGAAGGCCCCGATCTAGCGCCTGGGGAGCAGTACGTC. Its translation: CASSEGPDLAPGEQYV.

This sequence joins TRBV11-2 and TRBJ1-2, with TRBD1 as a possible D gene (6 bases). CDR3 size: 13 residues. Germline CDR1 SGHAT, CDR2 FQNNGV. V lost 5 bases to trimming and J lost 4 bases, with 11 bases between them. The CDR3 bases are TGTGCCAGCAGCCCTGGGACATTCTATGGCTACACCTTC. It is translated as CASSPGTFYGYTF.

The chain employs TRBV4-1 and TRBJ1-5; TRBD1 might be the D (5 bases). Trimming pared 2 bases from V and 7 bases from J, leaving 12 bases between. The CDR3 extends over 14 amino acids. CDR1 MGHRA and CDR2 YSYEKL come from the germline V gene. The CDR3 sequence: CASSQTVGLQPQHF. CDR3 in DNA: TGCGCCAGCAGCCAAACGGTGGGACTCCAGCCCCAGCATTTT.

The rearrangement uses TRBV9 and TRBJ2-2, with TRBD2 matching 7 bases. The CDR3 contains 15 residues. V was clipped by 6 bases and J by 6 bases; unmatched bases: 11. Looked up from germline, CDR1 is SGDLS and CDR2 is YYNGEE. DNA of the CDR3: TGTGCCAGCAAAGGCACACTGGCGGGAGCCGGGGAGCTGTTTTTT. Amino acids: CASKGTLAGAGELFF.

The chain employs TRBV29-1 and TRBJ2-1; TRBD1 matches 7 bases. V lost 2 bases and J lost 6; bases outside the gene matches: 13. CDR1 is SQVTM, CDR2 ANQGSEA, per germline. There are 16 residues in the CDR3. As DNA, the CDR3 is TGCAGCGTTGAATCCTCAAGGCGACAGGGTGTCAATGAGCAGTTCTTC. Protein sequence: CSVESSRRQGVNEQFF.

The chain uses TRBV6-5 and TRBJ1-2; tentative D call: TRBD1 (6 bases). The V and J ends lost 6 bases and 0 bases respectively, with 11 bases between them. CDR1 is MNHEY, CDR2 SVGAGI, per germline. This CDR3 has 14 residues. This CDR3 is CASRPQGSNYGYTF. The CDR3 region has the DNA TGTGCCAGCAGGCCACAGGGATCTAACTATGGCTACACCTTC.

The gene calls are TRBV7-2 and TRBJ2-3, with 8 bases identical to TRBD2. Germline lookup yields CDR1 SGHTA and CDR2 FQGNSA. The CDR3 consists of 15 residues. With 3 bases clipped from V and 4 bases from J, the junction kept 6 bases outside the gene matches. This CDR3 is CASSFGTGGPDTQYF. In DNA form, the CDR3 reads TGTGCCAGCAGCTTTGGAACGGGAGGGCCAGATACGCAGTATTTT.

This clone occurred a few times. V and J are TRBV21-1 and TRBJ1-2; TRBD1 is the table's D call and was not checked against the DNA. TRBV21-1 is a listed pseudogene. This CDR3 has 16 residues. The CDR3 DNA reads TGTGCCCCCAATGGTGCCAGGGGATTATCTAACTATGGCTACACCTTC. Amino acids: CAPNGARGLSNYGYTF.

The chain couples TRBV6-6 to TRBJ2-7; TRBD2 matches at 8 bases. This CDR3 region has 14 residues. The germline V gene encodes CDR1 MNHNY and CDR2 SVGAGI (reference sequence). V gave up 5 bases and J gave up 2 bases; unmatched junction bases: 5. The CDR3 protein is CASSQPGRAYEQYV. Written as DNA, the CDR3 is TGTGCCAGCAGTCAACCCGGGAGGGCCTACGAGCAGTACGTC.

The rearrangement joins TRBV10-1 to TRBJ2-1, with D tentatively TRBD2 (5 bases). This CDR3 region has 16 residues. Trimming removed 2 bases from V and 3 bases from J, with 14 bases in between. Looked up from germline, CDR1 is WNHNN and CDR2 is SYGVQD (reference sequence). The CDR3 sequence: CASSEIPSGLYNEQFF. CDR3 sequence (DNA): TGCGCCAGCAGTGAGATACCGTCCGGACTCTACAATGAGCAGTTCTTC.

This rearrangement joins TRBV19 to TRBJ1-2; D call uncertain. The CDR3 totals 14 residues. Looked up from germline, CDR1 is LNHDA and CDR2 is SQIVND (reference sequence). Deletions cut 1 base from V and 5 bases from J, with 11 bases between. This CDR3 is CASSIANSQYGYTF. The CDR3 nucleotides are TGTGCCAGTAGTATAGCCAATTCCCAGTATGGCTACACCTTC.

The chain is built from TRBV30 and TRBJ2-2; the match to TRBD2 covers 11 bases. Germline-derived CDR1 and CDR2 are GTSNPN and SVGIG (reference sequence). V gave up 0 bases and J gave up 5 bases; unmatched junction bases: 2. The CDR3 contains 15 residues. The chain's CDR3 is CAWSVRTSGTGELFF. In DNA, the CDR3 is TGTGCCTGGAGTGTAAGGACTAGCGGGACCGGGGAGCTGTTTTTT.

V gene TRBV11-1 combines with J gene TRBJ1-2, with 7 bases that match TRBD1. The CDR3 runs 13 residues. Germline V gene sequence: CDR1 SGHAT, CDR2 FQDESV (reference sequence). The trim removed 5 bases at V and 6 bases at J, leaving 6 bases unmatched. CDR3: CASSKKTGNGYTF. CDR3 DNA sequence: TGTGCCAGCAGCAAAAAGACAGGGAATGGCTACACCTTC.

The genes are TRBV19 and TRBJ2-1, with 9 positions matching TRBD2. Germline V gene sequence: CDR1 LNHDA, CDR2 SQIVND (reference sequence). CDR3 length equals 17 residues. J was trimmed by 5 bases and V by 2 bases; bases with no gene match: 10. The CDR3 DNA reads TGTGCCAGTAGTATAATGGTGCTAGCGGGACCCGACAATGAGCAGTTCTTC. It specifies CASSIMVLAGPDNEQFF.

The CDR3 nucleotides are TGTGCCATCAGGGAACCGGGACAGGCGAACACTGAAGCTTTCTTT. It translates to CAIREPGQANTEAFF. This chain uses TRBV10-3 with TRBJ1-1, with 8 nucleotides matching TRBD1. Germline-derived CDR1 and CDR2 are ENHRY and SYGVKD. Unmatched junction bases numbered 7, after V lost 6 bases and J lost 1 base. The CDR3 loop spans 15 amino acids.